The TCR beta chain described here comes from a study of tumor-infiltrating lymphocytes in localized non-small cell lung cancer. The table came from immunoSEQ multiplex PCR; TCRdb's copy has only in-frame clones and leaves some out. The sample shows about 29,000 clones, roughly 88% of them seen only once. Germline CDR1 reads KGHSH; CDR2 reads LQKENI. This CDR3 contains 14 residues. V was shortened by 3 bases and J by 4 bases, with 12 bases between the two germline ends. Sequences were obtained from lung tumor tissue. This TCR was recovered from a human donor with non-small cell lung cancer. V and J are TRBV18 and TRBJ1-2, with D perhaps TRBD1 (6 bases). CDR3 amino acids: CASSPADSTYGYTF. The CDR3 DNA reads as TGTGCCAGCTCACCGGCGGACAGTACCTATGGCTACACCTTC.